These T cell receptor beta chains were read from a single sample in a study of technical replicates of blood from a handful of donors. TCRdb keeps only in-frame clones here, not all; method: immunoSEQ multiplex PCR. Here the sample spans over 55,000 clones, approximately 83% being singletons. Sample: PBMCs. The receptors were gathered from a human donor in good health. Some clones in this sample may be carry-over from other donors' samples. Each CDR3 is given with its conserved first and last residue. The D gene is left open where the match is weak. Clone sizes are given selectively: once, few, many, or a class where the clone is expanded.

clone_size: few; j_call: TRBJ2-5; v_call: TRBV4-2; d_call: TRBD1; cdr3_aa: CASSQGLDRGRPETQYF; cdr3_nt: TGTGCCAGCAGCCAAGGCTTGGACAGGGGGCGCCCAGAGACCCAGTACTTC
clone_size: -; j_call: TRBJ2-3; v_call: TRBV19; d_call: TRBD1; cdr3_aa: CASSLRDSWVTDTQYF; cdr3_nt: TGTGCCAGTAGTCTACGGGACAGCTGGGTCACAGATACGCAGTATTTT
clone_size: once; j_call: TRBJ2-3; v_call: TRBV5-1; d_call: TRBD1; cdr3_aa: CASAFPRDRVTDTQYF; cdr3_nt: TGCGCCAGCGCATTTCCCCGAGACAGGGTGACAGATACGCAGTATTTT
clone_size: -; j_call: TRBJ2-3; v_call: TRBV7-9; d_call: TRBD2; cdr3_aa: CASSFIRGGNRDTQYF; cdr3_nt: TGTGCCAGCAGCTTCATCCGGGGGGGGAATAGAGATACGCAGTATTTT
clone_size: -; j_call: TRBJ2-7; v_call: TRBV27; d_call: TRBD2; cdr3_aa: CASSLLAGGLYEQYF; cdr3_nt: TGTGCCAGCAGCCTCCTAGCGGGAGGGCTGTACGAGCAGTACTTC
clone_size: once; j_call: TRBJ1-5; v_call: TRBV30; d_call: -; cdr3_aa: CAWSADSSSNQPQHF; cdr3_nt: TGTGCCTGGAGTGCAGACAGTTCGAGCAATCAGCCCCAGCATTTT
clone_size: -; j_call: TRBJ2-1; v_call: TRBV28; d_call: TRBD1; cdr3_aa: CASSYSGGRSYNEQFF; cdr3_nt: TGTGCCAGCAGTTATTCAGGGGGAAGGTCCTACAATGAGCAGTTCTTC
clone_size: once; j_call: TRBJ2-5; v_call: TRBV4-3; d_call: TRBD2; cdr3_aa: CASSQNLAGGQETQYF; cdr3_nt: TGCGCCAGCAGCCAAAATCTAGCGGGGGGGCAGGAGACCCAGTACTTC
clone_size: -; j_call: TRBJ1-4; v_call: TRBV7-2; d_call: -; cdr3_aa: CASSRGDSARNEKLFF; cdr3_nt: TGTGCCTCCTCACGGGGGGATTCGGCACGTAATGAAAAACTGTTTTTT
clone_size: -; j_call: TRBJ2-1; v_call: TRBV7-6; d_call: TRBD2; cdr3_aa: CASSGRTSGSPSSYNEQFF; cdr3_nt: TGTGCCAGCAGCGGGAGGACTAGCGGGAGCCCGAGCTCCTACAATGAGCAGTTCTTC
clone_size: -; j_call: TRBJ1-1; v_call: TRBV7-9; d_call: -; cdr3_aa: CASSLPADEAFF; cdr3_nt: TGTGCCAGCAGCTTGCCGGCGGATGAAGCTTTCTTT
clone_size: -; j_call: TRBJ2-2; v_call: TRBV4-2; d_call: -; cdr3_aa: CASSQVPGSDTGELFF; cdr3_nt: TGTGCCAGCAGCCAAGTCCCAGGCTCTGACACCGGGGAGCTGTTTTTT
clone_size: once; j_call: TRBJ2-5; v_call: TRBV7-3; d_call: TRBD2; cdr3_aa: CASSVAGGPAETQYF; cdr3_nt: TGTGCCAGCAGCGTAGCGGGAGGGCCGGCAGAGACCCAGTACTTC
clone_size: -; j_call: TRBJ1-5; v_call: TRBV30; d_call: -; cdr3_aa: CAWSQGYDQPQHF; cdr3_nt: TGTGCCTGGAGTCAGGGATATGATCAGCCCCAGCATTTT
clone_size: few; j_call: TRBJ2-2; v_call: TRBV7-8; d_call: TRBD2; cdr3_aa: CASSLWVASGGGTGELFF; cdr3_nt: TGTGCCAGCAGCCTTTGGGTCGCTAGCGGGGGGGGCACCGGGGAGCTGTTTTTT
clone_size: few; j_call: TRBJ2-7; v_call: TRBV7-9; d_call: -; cdr3_aa: CASSLHGGSRLADYEQYF; cdr3_nt: TGTGCCAGCAGCTTACACGGGGGCTCGAGGCTAGCGGACTACGAGCAGTACTTC
clone_size: -; j_call: TRBJ2-3; v_call: TRBV7-2; d_call: -; cdr3_aa: CASSLVGSTDTQYF; cdr3_nt: TGTGCCAGCAGCTTAGTGGGCAGCACAGATACGCAGTATTTT
clone_size: -; j_call: TRBJ2-3; v_call: TRBV29-1; d_call: TRBD2; cdr3_aa: CSGKGVAGGPTDTQYF; cdr3_nt: TGCAGCGGCAAAGGGGTAGCGGGGGGACCCACAGATACGCAGTATTTT
clone_size: -; j_call: TRBJ1-2; v_call: TRBV14; d_call: -; cdr3_aa: CASSQWPGYTF; cdr3_nt: TGTGCCAGCAGCCAATGGCCTGGCTACACCTTC
clone_size: -; j_call: TRBJ2-4; v_call: TRBV11-1; d_call: TRBD2; cdr3_aa: CASSHGTSGGLAKNIQYF; cdr3_nt: TGTGCCAGCAGCCATGGGACTAGCGGGGGATTAGCCAAAAACATTCAGTACTTC
clone_size: few; j_call: TRBJ2-1; v_call: TRBV27; d_call: TRBD2; cdr3_aa: CASRPGLAVYNEQFF; cdr3_nt: TGTGCCAGCCGCCCCGGACTAGCGGTTTACAATGAGCAGTTCTTC
clone_size: -; j_call: TRBJ2-1; v_call: TRBV11-1; d_call: TRBD2; cdr3_aa: CASSFGGGYNEQFF; cdr3_nt: TGTGCCAGCAGCTTTGGCGGGGGGTACAATGAGCAGTTCTTC
clone_size: -; j_call: TRBJ2-7; v_call: TRBV6-1; d_call: TRBD2; cdr3_aa: CASTQAGGREDEQYF; cdr3_nt: TGTGCCAGCACCCAGGCGGGAGGGCGGGAGGACGAGCAGTACTTC
clone_size: -; j_call: TRBJ2-7; v_call: TRBV7-2; d_call: TRBD2; cdr3_aa: CASSQTSGGAYEQYF; cdr3_nt: TGTGCCAGCAGTCAAACTAGCGGGGGGGCCTACGAGCAGTACTTC
clone_size: -; j_call: TRBJ2-7; v_call: TRBV4-3; d_call: -; cdr3_aa: CASSQVQASSYEQYF; cdr3_nt: TGCGCCAGCAGCCAAGTGCAGGCGAGTTCCTACGAGCAGTACTTC
clone_size: -; j_call: TRBJ1-5; v_call: TRBV5-1; d_call: -; cdr3_aa: CASSLNFGGDQPQHF; cdr3_nt: TGCGCCAGCAGCTTGAATTTTGGGGGCGATCAGCCCCAGCATTTT
clone_size: few; j_call: TRBJ1-2; v_call: TRBV6-1; d_call: TRBD1; cdr3_aa: CASRDSINYGYTF; cdr3_nt: TGTGCCAGCCGGGACAGCATTAACTATGGCTACACCTTC
clone_size: -; j_call: TRBJ2-3; v_call: TRBV18; d_call: -; cdr3_aa: CASSPTTDTQYF; cdr3_nt: TGTGCCAGCTCACCAACAACAGATACGCAGTATTTT
clone_size: -; j_call: TRBJ2-5; v_call: TRBV7-2; d_call: -; cdr3_aa: CASSLGASQETQYF; cdr3_nt: TGTGCCAGCAGCTTAGGGGCAAGCCAAGAGACCCAGTACTTC
clone_size: -; j_call: TRBJ1-6; v_call: TRBV16; d_call: -; cdr3_aa: CASSQFPSSYNSPLHF; cdr3_nt: TGTGCCAGCAGCCAATTTCCGAGCTCCTATAATTCACCCCTCCACTTT
clone_size: once; j_call: TRBJ1-4; v_call: TRBV7-9; d_call: -; cdr3_aa: CASSLVGTDSEKLFF; cdr3_nt: TGTGCCAGCAGCTTAGTTGGGACGGACAGTGAAAAACTGTTTTTT
clone_size: once; j_call: TRBJ1-6; v_call: TRBV7-2; d_call: -; cdr3_aa: CASSLESGAPLHF; cdr3_nt: TGTGCCAGCAGCTTAGAGTCAGGGGCACCCCTCCACTTT
clone_size: -; j_call: TRBJ1-2; v_call: TRBV5-8; d_call: -; cdr3_aa: CASSLGTYGYTF; cdr3_nt: TGTGCCAGCAGCCTCGGGACTTATGGCTACACCTTC
clone_size: -; j_call: TRBJ2-1; v_call: TRBV15; d_call: -; cdr3_aa: CATSRDQGTNYNEQFF; cdr3_nt: TGTGCCACCAGCAGAGATCAGGGGACCAACTACAATGAGCAGTTCTTC
clone_size: -; j_call: TRBJ1-2; v_call: TRBV18; d_call: TRBD1; cdr3_aa: CASSRNRGQNNYGYTF; cdr3_nt: TGTGCCAGCTCACGTAATCGGGGACAGAATAACTATGGCTACACCTTC